The present T cell receptor beta chain was sequenced within a study of cytomegalovirus exposure and HLA in healthy donors. Study context: There were over 350 genotyped donors. Of these, roughly 84% fell in the genetic ancestry cluster associated with self-reported Caucasian donors. Study-level results: Later genetic work tied a missense DCLRE1C variant to beta-chain V and J trimming. The productive fraction for most TCR beta V segments was about 87% or about 30% in an earlier analysis.

Primers for the PCR totalled 60 Vbeta and 13 Jbeta. Generated by immunoSEQ multiplex PCR, the TCRdb table keeps only in-frame clones and is missing some. The sample includes some 150,000 clones, around three quarters of them seen just once. With regard to this clone: The antigen is not known.

This CDR3 spans 15 amino acids. Germline CDR1 is SGDLS and CDR2 is YYNGEE. V trimming: 0 bases; J trimming: 5 bases; junction bases outside the gene matches: 5. Sample: PBMCs. The chain uses TRBV9 and TRBJ2-1; 7 nucleotides align to TRBD1. This receptor was taken from a man aged 25 to 40 in good health and CMV-seropositive. This chain's CDR3 is CASSVARGQDNEQFF. CDR3 in DNA: TGTGCCAGCAGCGTAGCGAGGGGGCAAGACAATGAGCAGTTCTTC.